What follows is one T cell receptor beta chain and its context. The CDR3 runs to 17 residues. V dropped 3 bases and J dropped 0; count of bases not matched to a gene: 10. Per the germline V gene, CDR1 is SGDLS and CDR2 is YYNGEE. In the authors' methods: For nucleated cells, counts were estimated from reference gene primer amplification. TCRdb keeps only in-frame clones here, not all; method: immunoSEQ multiplex PCR. D and trimming come from the DNA, and the V and J calls and clone size come from that table. The sample shows about 190,000 clones, roughly 80% of them seen only once. The entry originates in a study of blood T cell repertoires in COVID-19. Turning to the study itself: Acute and convalescent COVID-19 samples came from the United States, Italy and Spain. Sources were T cells, B-cell-depleted T cells, or PBMCs; the material itself was cDNA or gDNA.

The receptor was derived from a woman between 50 and 59 years old with acute or convalescent COVID-19. This chain links TRBV9 with TRBJ2-3; 7 bases are shared with TRBD1. Sequencing was performed on peripheral blood. DNA of the CDR3: TGTGCCAGCAGCGGGGGGACAGCGAAGACTAGCACAGATACGCAGTATTTT. It codes for CASSGGTAKTSTDTQYF.